Here is one TCR beta chain with its context. The data are from a study of blood T cells in healthy people across ages. The donors, all healthy, were Caucasians living in Russia, aged roughly 6 to 90. Primers used in a second PCR of roughly 6 to 11 cycles were a sample-barcoded 5' primer and a J-beta primer mix. Every cDNA molecule carried a tag from a template-switch adaptor bearing 12 random nucleotides. TCRdb re-called the 5' RACE reads with MiXCR, one entry per CDR3 protein. Of 1.4 million or so distinct CDR3 sequences detected, approximately 39% appear once; the ten largest clones hold under 5%. This CDR3 contains 14 residues. With V trimmed by 0 bases and J by 6 bases, 4 bases remained unmatched. CDR1 and CDR2 (germline): MNHNY, SVGAGI (reference sequence).

The chain couples TRBV6-6 to TRBJ2-7, with TRBD2 matching 8 bases. What was sequenced was blood. The clonotype originates from a woman between 18 and 30 years old in good health. The chain's CDR3 is CASSYSGTSGEQYF. The DNA of the CDR3 is TGTGCCAGCAGTTACTCGGGAACTAGCGGCGAGCAGTACTTC.